What follows describes a single T cell receptor beta chain. This clonotype appeared a few times. No cognate antigen has been identified for it. No base-level quality is on record; no much larger clone is a single base apart. The sample comes from a study of human T cells and chemical hapten exposure listed by TCRdb under 2021. Background for the entire study: For sensitization, 2% DPC in acetone was applied to a roughly 2 cm by roughly 2 cm area of upper inner arm skin. Blood for TCR sequencing was provided by twenty-nine alopecia patients at one to four time points (pre-sensitization, 2, 6 and 24 weeks). Blood was sampled from patients pre-sensitization (week 0) and at 2, 6 and about 24 weeks after DPC sensitization. The mostly female patient cohort included alopecia areata with under or over 50% scalp involvement, alopecia totalis and alopecia universalis. Weekly therapeutic DPC doses were additionally applied to the scalp of patients throughout the roughly 23-week study period. Libraries were pooled for sequencing, and per-sample TCR yields varied mainly because of small differences in library volumes within the pool. This study followed changes in the peripheral blood TCR repertoire in vivo during primary and secondary sensitization of alopecia patients to the hapten diphenylcyclopropenone (DPC). Patch testing on the upper back used Finn chambers containing 0.01% DPC, with scoring done after 6 days according to International Contact Dermatitis Research Group standards.

The label giving this sample's time point can be read as: patch test 1, 2 weeks after DPC sensitization. This sample's treatment or condition label indicates: therapeutic diphenylcyclopropenone sensitization with weekly scalp DPC. Blood at each patch-test visit was drawn before the patch test was applied. To be eligible, patients had to be aged 18 to 70, diagnosed with alopecia and judged suitable for DPC therapy, while pregnant patients were excluded. Total RNA was extracted from unfractionated whole blood that had been collected in Tempus Blood RNA tubes. Overall study outcomes, separate from this receptor: After repeated subsampling, the strength of the expansion versus patch-test correlation and the threshold at which it became significant changed. Because all patients had alopecia, a presumed autoimmune disease, the immune response of the patients might differ from that of healthy individuals. No change with DPC sensitization was found in the number of TCRs above 1 in 1000 frequency, and no evidence of global repertoire structure alterations was found. A positive correlation was found between the number of PT1 expanded TCRs and patch test score, with significance reached at thresholds 8, 16 and 32 but not 4. Compared with pre-sensitization or healthy control sets, expanded TCRs formed significantly more large CDR3 similarity clusters, which is consistent with antigen-driven responses.

In the germline V gene (reference sequence), CDR1 corresponds to DFQATT and CDR2 to SNEGSKA. The CDR3 starts with the cysteine, ends with the phenylalanine, and has 16 residues. Of the read, only the CDR3 DNA is kept; its 48 bases are in frame from base 1. The junction shows trimming of 5 bases on V and 1 base on J, and the gene matches do not reach 9 bases of it. The method behind the library was RACE. Reads for this sample came from a NextSeq 500. Library preparation attached unique molecular identifiers to individual cDNA molecules for quantitative, reproducible TCR counting. For every blood RNA sample, sequencing covered both the TCR alpha and TCR beta chains. Turning to the authors' computational methods: A median of approximately 96,000 TCRs per sample was observed, with a range of about 23,224 to 700,000. The Decombinator software suite was used to annotate the V, J and CDR3 of the TCR reads. For the PS versus PT1 abundance plots, all samples were subsampled to the same number of TCRs (28,000). TCRs were defined as expanded if absent before sensitization and observed at least eight times at the 2-week time point. The public reads were quality trimmed at Q25 with fastp and then assembled into clones with MiXCR by TCRdb, keeping productive beta chains. All rows with the same CDR3 protein become a single entry with the most common DNA and genes. The V and J calls and clone size come from TCRdb's table, not from the authors' own analysis. For this sample there are some 94,000 distinct CDR3 sequences; around 11% appear just once. Together, the top ten hold approximately 2.1% of the sample.

Sample: whole blood, taken in connection with sensitization to the hapten diphenylcyclopropenone (DPC). The sequence was obtained from a woman aged 40 to 49 with alopecia areata. Some clones in this sample may be carry-over from other donors' samples. The chain couples TRBV20-1 to TRBJ2-3; 10 bases in the middle match TRBD2. The nucleotide sequence reads TGCAGTGCTCTTCGCGGACTAGCGGTAGGCACAGATACGCAGTATTTT. Its translation reads: CSALRGLAVGTDTQYF.